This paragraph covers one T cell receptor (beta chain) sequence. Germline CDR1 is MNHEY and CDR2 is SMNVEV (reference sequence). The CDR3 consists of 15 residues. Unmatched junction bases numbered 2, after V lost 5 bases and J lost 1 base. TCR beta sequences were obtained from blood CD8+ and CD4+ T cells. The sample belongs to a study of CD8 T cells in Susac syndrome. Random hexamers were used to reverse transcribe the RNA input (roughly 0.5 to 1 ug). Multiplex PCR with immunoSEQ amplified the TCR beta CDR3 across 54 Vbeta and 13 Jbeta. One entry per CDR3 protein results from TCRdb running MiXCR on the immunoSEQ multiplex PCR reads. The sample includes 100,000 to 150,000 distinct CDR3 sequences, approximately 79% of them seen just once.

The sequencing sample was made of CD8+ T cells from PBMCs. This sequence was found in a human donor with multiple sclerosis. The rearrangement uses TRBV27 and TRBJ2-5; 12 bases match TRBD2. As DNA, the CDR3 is TGTGCCAGCAGTACTAGCGGGAGGACCCAAGAGACCCAGTACTTC. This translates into CASSTSGRTQETQYF.